These 18 T cell receptor beta chains came from one sample sequenced in a study of T cell clonality in common variable immunodeficiency. Assay: immunoSEQ multiplex PCR; the TCRdb copy retains only in-frame clones and omits some. Recorded here are fewer than 70,000 clones, none singletons. The sequencing sample was made of peripheral blood mononuclear cells. The origin of the receptors is a person aged 18 to 70 in good health.

This clone was recorded at least ten times. The CDR3 is CASSLGQEAWNEQFF. Incomplete CDR3 DNA: TGTGCCAGCAGCTTAGGACAGGAGGCGTGGAATGAG. The chain links TRBV7-8 to TRBJ2-1; D is perhaps TRBD1 (6 bases). The CDR3 end is not reached by the read, which stops 3 residues before it; the germline J gene fills it in. Germline CDR1 and CDR2: SGHVS and FQNEAQ. CDR3 length equals 15 residues. V was shortened by 1 base and J by 7 bases, with 14 bases between the two germline ends. Full variable domain (rest looked up from reference TRBV7-8 and TRBJ2-1): GAGVSQSPRYKVAKRGQDVALRCDPISGHVSLFWYQQALGQGPEFLTYFQNEAQLDKSGLPSDRFFAERPEGSVSTLKIQRTQQEDSAVYLCASSLGQEAWNEQFFGPGTRLTVL.

This clone came up many times. The sequenced fragment ends 3 residues before the CDR3 boundary, so the rest is inferred from the germline J gene. The V gene is TRBV5-1, the J gene TRBJ1-1; D is perhaps TRBD1 (5 bases). CDR1 and CDR2 from the germline V gene are SGHRS and YFSETQ. Trimming removed 0 bases from V and 3 bases from J, with 12 bases in between. The CDR3 extends over 15 amino acids. The sequenced part of the CDR3 DNA is TGCGCCAGCAGCTTGGAGGGGTGGAGGGACACTGAA. This encodes CASSLEGWRDTE. The whole CDR3 protein is CASSLEGWRDTEAFF.

This clone occurred many times. Coverage ceases 3 residues before the CDR3 finishes, and the germline J gene fills in the end. This chain joins TRBV13 and TRBJ2-7; 11 bases map to TRBD2. Unmatched junction bases numbered 10, after V lost 5 bases and J lost 4 bases. The CDR3 has 16 amino acids. CDR1 and CDR2 (germline): PRHDT, FYEKMQ (reference sequence). The CDR3: CASSLLQTSGMYEQYF. The CDR3 bases that were read are TGTGCCAGCAGCCTCCTCCAGACTAGCGGGATGTACGAG.

This clone was seen at least ten times. The read ends 3 residues early relative to the CDR3; the germline J gene fills the gap. J is TRBJ1-5 and V is TRBV6-1; the D gene is possibly TRBD1 (5 bases). The CDR3 has 14 residues. V was trimmed by 2 bases and J by 2 bases, leaving 7 bases between them. Germline values: CDR1 MNHNS, CDR2 SASEGT. CDR3 residues: CASSEQGGNQPQHF. The sequenced part of the CDR3 DNA is TGTGCCAGCAGTGAACAGGGCGGCAATCAGCCC.

This clone was detected many times. The read falls 3 residues short of the CDR3 end, and the missing part is taken from the germline J gene. The chain recombines TRBV4-1 with TRBJ1-6; no definite D call. Germline values: CDR1 MGHRA, CDR2 YSYEKL. This CDR3 spans 18 amino acids. Between the trimmed V and J ends, which lost 2 bases and 9 bases, there was a span of 23 bases. The covered CDR3 bases are TGCGCCAGCAGCCAATCTCCCCTCCGCGTTTCTGAACCTTCACCC. It encodes CASSQSPLRVSEPSP. From start to end, the CDR3 is CASSQSPLRVSEPSPLHF.

This clone was detected ten times or more. Partial CDR3 DNA: TGCGCCAGCAGCCTAGGACTAGCGGGAGTAGATACG. This codes for CASSLGLAGVDT. The full CDR3 protein is CASSLGLAGVDTQYF. The rearrangement links TRBV5-1 to TRBJ2-3; 13 positions match TRBD2. The missing CDR3 end, 3 residues past where the read stops, is filled in from the germline J gene. This CDR3 spans 15 amino acids. V shed 4 bases and J 5 bases; nucleotides not matched to a gene: 4. Germline CDR1 and CDR2: SGHRS and YFSETQ.

This clone was recorded many times. Coverage ceases 3 residues before the CDR3 finishes, and the germline J gene fills in the end. The chain combines TRBV6-1 with TRBJ1-4; TRBD1 matches at 7 bases. J lost 5 bases, V lost 4 bases, and 7 bases had no gene match. The CDR3 spans 15 residues. Germline CDR1 is MNHNS and CDR2 is SASEGT. The CDR3: CASSGQTGQNEKLFF. CDR3 bases read: TGTGCCAGCAGTGGCCAGACAGGGCAAAATGAAAAA.

Many counts were recorded for this clone. The read ends 3 residues before the CDR3 terminus; that terminus is restored from the germline J gene. The sample contains more than one DNA sequence encoding this CDR3. V and J are TRBV2 and TRBJ2-3; possible D gene TRBD1, 5 bases. Germline CDR1 and CDR2: SNHLY and FYNNEI. V lost 3 bases and J lost 0, with 7 bases in between. This CDR3 comprises 14 residues. The CDR3: CASSEDKSTDTQYF. The sequenced part of the CDR3 DNA is TGTGCCAGCAGTGAGGACAAGAGCACAGATACG.

This clone was observed many times. The sequenced part of the CDR3 DNA is TGCAGCGTCGGACTAGCGGGATGGGGCTACAATGAG. Protein product: CSVGLAGWGYNE. The full CDR3 protein reads CSVGLAGWGYNEQFF. The chain is built from TRBV29-1 and TRBJ2-1; 12 bases line up with TRBD2. The CDR3 end falls 3 residues outside the read, so it is completed with the germline J gene. CDR3 length: 15 amino acids. Trimming took 6 bases from V and 3 from J; bases not matched to a gene: 6. The germline V gene has CDR1 SQVTM and CDR2 ANQGSEA.

With regard to this clone: The CDR3 end is not reached by the read, which stops 3 residues before it; the germline J gene fills it in. Different DNA sequences within this sample yield the same CDR3. This chain joins TRBV16 and TRBJ1-5, with D maybe TRBD1 (6 bases). CDR3 length: 15 residues. Trimming stripped 0 bases from V and 4 bases from J, with 10 bases between. In germline, CDR1 is KGHSY, CDR2 FQNENV. CDR3 sequence reads: CASSQSGQGNQPQHF. CDR3 DNA, as far as it was read: TGTGCCAGCAGCCAATCGGGGCAGGGGAATCAGCCC.

Comment on this clone: The read finishes 3 residues shy of the CDR3 end, and the germline J gene is used to complete it. The chain is built from TRBV10-2 and TRBJ2-5; no reliable D call. Germline CDR1 is WSHSY and CDR2 is SAAADI. The CDR3 runs to 15 residues. The V end lost 3 bases, the J end lost 5 bases, and 16 bases lay between the germline ends. Incomplete CDR3 DNA: TGCGCCAGCAGTGATGCCGTCGTCCTCGGGGAGACC. Translating gives CASSDAVVLGET. The whole CDR3 sequence reads CASSDAVVLGETQYF.

At least ten counts were recorded for this clone. Coverage ceases 3 residues before the CDR3 finishes, and the germline J gene fills in the end. The V call is TRBV29-1, the J call TRBJ2-5; D remains ambiguous. V lost 0 bases and J lost 4, with 15 bases in between. Per germline, CDR1 SQVTM and CDR2 ANQGSEA. The length of the CDR3 is 15 residues. The CDR3 is CSVEDTATRRETQYF. Incomplete CDR3 DNA: TGCAGCGTTGAAGATACCGCCACCAGGAGAGAGACC.

In its sample, this clone was seen many times. The read gets to within 3 residues of the CDR3 end, and the germline J gene fills in the rest. The chain employs TRBV7-9 and TRBJ2-7, with D unclear. The length of the CDR3 is 12 residues. Germline CDR1 SEHNR, CDR2 FQNEAQ (reference sequence). With 5 bases removed from V and 3 bases from J, the gap between germline ends came to 8 bases. CDR3 protein: CASSPPGYEQYF. CDR3 bases read: TGTGCCAGCAGCCCCCCAGGCTACGAG.

This clone was counted many times. The read is 3 residues too short to cover the CDR3 end, so that end is filled in from the germline J gene. This chain connects TRBV19 to TRBJ1-1; no clear D gene. V dropped 2 bases and J dropped 0 bases, with 10 bases sitting between them. The germline V gene has CDR1 LNHDA and CDR2 SQIVND (reference sequence). The CDR3 loop spans 15 amino acids. CDR3 bases read: TGTGCCAGTAGTATAACCCTTTCGGTGAACACTGAA. Translated: CASSITLSVNTE. The entire CDR3 is CASSITLSVNTEAFF.

This clone was seen at least ten times. The read comes to an end 3 residues before the CDR3 does, leaving the germline J gene to fill in the end. The chain uses TRBV7-8 and TRBJ2-3, with 7 bases matching TRBD2. CDR1 and CDR2 from the germline V gene are SGHVS and FQNEAQ. V lost 4 bases, J lost 0 bases, and 10 bases stayed unmatched. This CDR3 comprises 17 residues. The CDR3 region is CASSSILGGSSTDTQYF. Partial CDR3 DNA: TGTGCCAGCAGCTCCATATTGGGCGGGAGTAGCACAGATACG.

The table lists this clone with many counts. The read stops 3 residues short of the end of the CDR3; the missing end is completed from the germline J gene. V usage is TRBV7-2 and J usage is TRBJ2-3, with TRBD2 identical over 10 bases. Trimming at V came to 5 bases and at J to 5 bases, leaving 4 bases not matched to a gene. The CDR3 extends over 14 amino acids. Per the germline V gene, CDR1 is SGHTA and CDR2 is FQGNSA. The covered CDR3 bases are TGTGCCAGCAGCCCAACTAGCGGGATAGATACG. Protein: CASSPTSGIDT. The CDR3 in its entirety is CASSPTSGIDTQYF.

This clone was counted many times. Sequencing ends 3 residues short of the CDR3 end; the germline J gene provides the rest. The chain is built from TRBV20-1 and TRBJ2-1; 9 nucleotides align to TRBD2. V lost 3 bases, J lost 7 bases, and 7 bases stayed unmatched. This CDR3 region has 14 residues. CDR1 is DFQATT, CDR2 SNEGSKA, per germline (reference sequence). CDR3 protein: CSASGGTSWNEQFF. The part of the CDR3 DNA that was read is TGCAGTGCTAGTGGAGGGACTAGCTGGAATGAG.

This clone has a count of ten or more. The CDR3 is cut off 3 residues early in the read; its end comes from the germline J gene. J is TRBJ1-6 and V is TRBV19; D is unresolved. V lost 0 bases, J lost 7 bases, and 10 bases lay in between. Germline CDR1 reads LNHDA; CDR2 reads SQIVND (reference sequence). The CDR3 is made up of 15 amino acids. CDR3 DNA (partial): TGTGCCAGTAGTATAGACCACTTTCCGAATTCACCC. Protein: CASSIDHFPNSP. The full CDR3 sequence reads CASSIDHFPNSPLHF.